Below are 12 T cell receptor beta chains sequenced from a single sample in a study of cytomegalovirus exposure and HLA in healthy donors. The study ran its PCR with 60 Vbeta and 13 Jbeta primers. Clones were read by immunoSEQ multiplex PCR, and TCRdb kept only the in-frame ones, dropping some. Altogether around 170,000 clones are present, around 83% being singletons, with the ten largest covering about 0.78%. The sequencing input was PBMCs. The receptors originated from a woman under 30 in good health and CMV-seronegative.

The chain recombines TRBV7-9 with TRBJ1-1, with D perhaps matching TRBD1 (6 bases). Germline values: CDR1 SEHNR, CDR2 FQNEAQ (reference sequence). The CDR3 runs to 16 residues. Deletions cut 4 bases from V and 1 base from J, with 16 bases between. The CDR3: CASSSPTGRANTEAFF. The CDR3 DNA sequence: TGTGCCAGCAGCTCGCCAACAGGGCGCGCGAACACTGAAGCTTTCTTT.

The chain uses TRBV19 and TRBJ2-1; a weak D match, TRBD2 (5 bases). CDR3 length: 15 residues. Germline V CDR1 and CDR2: LNHDA, SQIVND (reference sequence). Trimming cost V 8 bases and J 4 bases, with 18 bases left between them. CDR3 DNA sequence: TGTGCCAGTTCCCTCGGACTGAACGGTTACAATGAGCAGTTCTTC. It codes for CASSLGLNGYNEQFF.

This sequence joins TRBV7-9 and TRBJ2-6; 8 bases are shared with TRBD1. The germline V gene has CDR1 SEHNR and CDR2 FQNEAQ (reference sequence). V trimming: 7 bases; J trimming: 2 bases; junction bases outside the gene matches: 10. The CDR3 is 17 residues long. CDR3 residues: CASTQPGQEAGANVLTF. As DNA, the CDR3 is TGTGCCAGCACCCAACCGGGACAGGAGGCTGGGGCCAACGTCCTGACTTTC.

V usage is TRBV11-3 and J usage is TRBJ1-6, with D maybe TRBD1 (6 bases). The CDR3 sequence is 15 residues long. CDR1 is SGHNT, CDR2 YENEEA, per germline. Trimming removed 1 base from V and 6 bases from J, with 10 bases in between. The CDR3 sequence is CASSLGTVGNSPLHF. CDR3 nucleotide sequence: TGTGCCAGCAGCTTAGGGACAGTGGGTAATTCACCCCTCCACTTT.

This chain joins TRBV6-1 and TRBJ2-2, with 9 bases identical to TRBD2. V lost 4 bases, J lost 4 bases, and 7 bases stayed unmatched. Germline V gene sequence: CDR1 MNHNS, CDR2 SASEGT. CDR3 length equals 16 residues. The CDR3 sequence: CASSALLAGSTGELFF. CDR3 DNA sequence: TGTGCCAGCAGTGCGTTACTAGCGGGCAGCACCGGGGAGCTGTTTTTT.

This chain uses TRBV15 with TRBJ1-2; the match to TRBD1 covers 7 bases. V was pared by 1 base and J by 0 bases, with 8 bases of the junction left unmatched. Germline V lookup: CDR1 LNHNV, CDR2 YYDKDF (reference sequence). This CDR3 region has 17 residues. The CDR3 sequence is CATSRVMQGTANYGYTF. The CDR3 nucleotides are TGTGCCACCAGCAGAGTAATGCAGGGGACAGCTAACTATGGCTACACCTTC.

The chain joins TRBV27 to TRBJ2-2; TRBD1 matches 11 bases. Germline V CDR1 and CDR2: MNHEY, SMNVEV (reference sequence). The V segment lost 2 bases and the J segment 4 bases; nucleotides outside the gene matches: 0. The CDR3 sequence is 15 residues long. CDR3 DNA sequence: TGTGCCAGCAGTTTAGGGACAGGGGGCACCGGGGAGCTGTTTTTT. It specifies CASSLGTGGTGELFF.

This clone was counted between two and nine times. This rearrangement joins TRBV7-9 to TRBJ2-7; TRBD1 aligns across 7 bases. CDR3 length: 14 residues. The germline V gene has CDR1 SEHNR and CDR2 FQNEAQ (reference sequence). With 1 base clipped from V and 2 bases from J, the junction kept 2 bases outside the gene matches. The DNA for the CDR3 is TGTGCCAGCAGCTTAGAGGGGGCCCCCTACGAGCAGTACTTC. Its translation is CASSLEGAPYEQYF.

This sequence joins TRBV19 and TRBJ2-3; the match to TRBD2 covers 11 bases. The CDR3 has 16 residues. The germline gives CDR1 LNHDA, CDR2 SQIVND (reference sequence). J gave up 5 bases and V 3 bases, and 7 bases lay outside the gene matches. The CDR3 spells CASSITSGRAKDTQYF. As DNA, the CDR3 is TGTGCCAGTAGTATCACTAGCGGGAGAGCCAAAGATACGCAGTATTTT.

The rearrangement links TRBV6-5 to TRBJ2-1; 10 bases are a match to TRBD1. J was trimmed by 6 bases and V by 10 bases; bases with no gene match: 3. This CDR3 is built from 12 residues. Germline assignment: CDR1 MNHEY and CDR2 SVGAGI. This CDR3 is CATGQGINEQFF. In nucleotides, the CDR3 is TGTGCCACGGGACAGGGGATCAATGAGCAGTTCTTC.

This chain links TRBV7-9 with TRBJ2-4; no clear D gene. CDR1 and CDR2 from the germline V gene are SEHNR and FQNEAQ (reference sequence). Trimming shortened V by 2 bases and J by 8 bases, and 19 bases separated the two germline ends. The CDR3 sequence is 16 residues long. The chain's CDR3 is CASSLHQPYTLDIQYF. CDR3 DNA sequence: TGTGCCAGCAGCTTACATCAACCTTATACTTTGGACATTCAGTACTTC.

The chain joins TRBV18 to TRBJ2-3; 10 bases are a match to TRBD2. The CDR3 covers 16 residues. V dropped 6 bases and J dropped 2; count of bases not matched to a gene: 8. In germline, CDR1 is KGHSH, CDR2 LQKENI. The CDR3 spells CASSPLAGGHTDTQYF. As DNA, the CDR3 is TGTGCCAGCTCGCCATTAGCGGGAGGACACACAGATACGCAGTATTTT.